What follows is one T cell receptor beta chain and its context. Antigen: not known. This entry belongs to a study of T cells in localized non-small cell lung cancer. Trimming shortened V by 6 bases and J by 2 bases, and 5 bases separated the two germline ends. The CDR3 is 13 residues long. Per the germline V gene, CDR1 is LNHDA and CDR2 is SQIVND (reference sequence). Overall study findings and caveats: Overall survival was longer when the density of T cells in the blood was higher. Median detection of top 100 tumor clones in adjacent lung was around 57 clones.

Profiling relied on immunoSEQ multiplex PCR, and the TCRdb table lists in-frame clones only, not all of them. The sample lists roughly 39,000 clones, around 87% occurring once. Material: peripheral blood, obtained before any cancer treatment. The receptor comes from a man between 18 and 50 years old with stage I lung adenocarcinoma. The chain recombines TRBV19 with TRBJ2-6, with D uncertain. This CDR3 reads CASRETGANVLTF. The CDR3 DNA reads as TGTGCCAGTAGGGAAACTGGGGCCAACGTCCTGACTTTC.